Listed here are 8 T cell receptor beta chains from one sample, sequenced in a study of T cell responses to AZD1222 COVID-19 vaccine. Clones were sequenced by immunoSEQ multiplex PCR, and TCRdb holds only the in-frame ones, with some missing. The sample holds over 100,000 clones; over 75% are singletons and the top ten take around 3.1%. The starting material was peripheral blood, obtained on day 0 of AZD1222 vaccination. The receptors were sampled from an adult in good health.

The chain uses TRBV14 and TRBJ2-1, with 10 bases that match TRBD1. Per germline, CDR1 SGHDN and CDR2 FVKESK. The CDR3 is 16 residues long. The J segment lost 10 bases and the V segment lost 4 bases, leaving 13 bases of the junction unmatched. The chain's CDR3 is CASSRLGGQGLGEQFF. CDR3 coding DNA: TGTGCCAGCAGCCGACTCGGGGGACAGGGGCTAGGGGAGCAGTTCTTC.

The chain employs TRBV6-5 and TRBJ2-7; no clear D gene. CDR1 is MNHEY and CDR2 is SVGAGI in the germline V gene. Trimming shortened V by 0 bases and J by 9 bases, and 6 bases separated the two germline ends. The CDR3 has 11 amino acids. CDR3 amino acids: CASSYSGRQYF. Written as DNA, the CDR3 is TGTGCCAGCAGTTACTCGGGTAGGCAGTACTTC.

The rearrangement joins TRBV28 to TRBJ2-5, with 8 bases lining up with TRBD1. Germline CDR1 is MDHEN and CDR2 is SYDVKM. With 8 bases clipped from V and 4 bases from J, the junction kept 6 bases outside the gene matches. The CDR3 is 13 residues long. The CDR3 DNA is TGTGCCAGCGACCGACAGGGGTCAGAGACCCAGTACTTC. Amino acids: CASDRQGSETQYF. Full variable domain (remainder filled in from reference TRBV28 and TRBJ2-5): DVKVTQSSRYLVKRTGEKVFLECVQDMDHENMFWYRQDPGLGLRLIYFSYDVKMKEKGDIPEGYSVSREKKERFSLILESASTNQTSMYLCASDRQGSETQYFGPGTRLLVL.

This chain connects TRBV7-8 to TRBJ2-3; TRBD2 matches at 9 bases. Trimming took 4 bases from V and 4 from J; bases not matched to a gene: 9. The CDR3 has 16 residues. CDR1 is SGHVS, CDR2 FQNEAQ, per germline. The CDR3: CASSSTSGWRPDTQYF. CDR3 coding DNA: TGTGCCAGCAGCTCAACTAGCGGGTGGAGGCCAGATACGCAGTATTTT. Using reference TRBV7-8 and TRBJ2-3 for the parts outside the CDR3, the full variable domain is GAGVSQSPRYKVAKRGQDVALRCDPISGHVSLFWYQQALGQGPEFLTYFQNEAQLDKSGLPSDRFFAERPEGSVSTLKIQRTQQEDSAVYLCASSSTSGWRPDTQYFGPGTRLTVL.

This chain joins TRBV6-5 and TRBJ1-2; D not resolved. The germline V gene encodes CDR1 MNHEY and CDR2 SVGAGI. This CDR3 contains 11 residues. Trimming removed 8 bases from V and 8 bases from J, with 12 bases in between. The CDR3 here is CASSNHRGYTF. The DNA for the CDR3 is TGTGCCAGCTCTAATCATCGAGGCTACACCTTC.

The gene calls are TRBV28 and TRBJ1-2; the D gene is possibly TRBD1 (6 bases). Germline V gives CDR1 MDHEN, CDR2 SYDVKM. The germline V and J ends were trimmed by 6 bases and 4 bases, with 15 bases remaining between them. CDR3 length: 14 amino acids. The chain's CDR3 is CASRGAPEGYGYTF. The CDR3, as DNA: TGTGCCAGCAGGGGGGCCCCCGAGGGCTATGGCTACACCTTC.

The V gene is TRBV5-6, the J gene TRBJ1-2; D call uncertain. The CDR3 runs 14 residues. The V gene's germline CDR1 is SGHDT and CDR2 YYEEEE. The germline V and J ends were trimmed by 4 bases and 4 bases, with 14 bases remaining between them. This CDR3 reads CASSPVWGSYGYTF. CDR3 DNA: TGTGCCAGCAGCCCAGTCTGGGGTAGCTATGGCTACACCTTC.

The chain employs TRBV29-1 and TRBJ1-4; TRBD1 agrees at 12 bases. V trimming: 5 bases; J trimming: 10 bases; junction bases outside the gene matches: 5. The CDR3 runs to 13 residues. CDR1 is SQVTM, CDR2 ANQGSEA, per germline. The CDR3, as DNA: TGCAGCGTTCGGGGACAGGGGGCTGGAAAACTGTTTTTT. Translating it yields CSVRGQGAGKLFF.